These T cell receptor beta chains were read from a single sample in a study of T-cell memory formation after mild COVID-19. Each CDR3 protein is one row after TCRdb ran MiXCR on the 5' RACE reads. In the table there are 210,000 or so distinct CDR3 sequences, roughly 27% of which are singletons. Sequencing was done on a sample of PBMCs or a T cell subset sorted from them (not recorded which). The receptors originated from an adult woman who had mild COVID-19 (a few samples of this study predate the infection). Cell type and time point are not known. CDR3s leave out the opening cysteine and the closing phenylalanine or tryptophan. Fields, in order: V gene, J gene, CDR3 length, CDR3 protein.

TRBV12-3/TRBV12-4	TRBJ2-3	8	ASSFDTQY
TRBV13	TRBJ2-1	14	ASSGSRDRHYNEQF
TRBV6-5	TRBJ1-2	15	ASSYYVTGSRFYGYT
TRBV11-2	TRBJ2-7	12	ASSLESLSYEQY
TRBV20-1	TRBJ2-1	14	SARRQGQGANNEQF
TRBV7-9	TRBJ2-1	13	ASSFWTGGGNEQF
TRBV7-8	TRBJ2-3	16	ASSRGRLAGNRTDTQY
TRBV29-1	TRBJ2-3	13	SVELGDSYTDTQY
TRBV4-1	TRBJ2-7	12	ASSQAITKGEQY
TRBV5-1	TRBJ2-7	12	ASSLKGLRNEQY
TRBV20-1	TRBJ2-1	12	SASMSSGMNEQF
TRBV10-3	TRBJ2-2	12	AISPAGGTGELF
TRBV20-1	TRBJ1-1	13	SARDTGRVNTEAF
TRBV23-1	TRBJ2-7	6	SSYEQY
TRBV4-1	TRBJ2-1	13	ASSQPGGPYNEQF
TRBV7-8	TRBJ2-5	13	ASSLAPGAPETQY
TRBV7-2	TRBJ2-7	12	ASSLAGGYYEQY
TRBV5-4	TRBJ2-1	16	ASSLVGSAAGLRNEQF
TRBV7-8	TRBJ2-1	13	ASSPTGLEVGEQF
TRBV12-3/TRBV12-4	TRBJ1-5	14	ASSLTGGGINQPQH